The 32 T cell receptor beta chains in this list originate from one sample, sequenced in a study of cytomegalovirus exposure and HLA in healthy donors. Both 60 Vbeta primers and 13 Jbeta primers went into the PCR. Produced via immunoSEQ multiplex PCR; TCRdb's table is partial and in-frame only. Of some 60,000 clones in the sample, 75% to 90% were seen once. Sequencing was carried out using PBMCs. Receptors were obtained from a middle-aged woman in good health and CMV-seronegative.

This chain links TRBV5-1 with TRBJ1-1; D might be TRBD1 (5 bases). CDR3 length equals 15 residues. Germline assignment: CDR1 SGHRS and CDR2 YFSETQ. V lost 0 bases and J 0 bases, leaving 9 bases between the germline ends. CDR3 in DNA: TGCGCCAGCAGCTTGGTGGGGGGGGTGAACACTGAAGCTTTCTTT. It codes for CASSLVGGVNTEAFF. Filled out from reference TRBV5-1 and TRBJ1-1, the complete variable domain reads KAGVTQTPRYLIKTRGQQVTLSCSPISGHRSVSWYQQTPGQGLQFLFEYFSETQRNKGNFPGRFSGRQFSNSRSEMNVSTLELGDSALYLCASSLVGGVNTEAFFGQGTRLTVV.

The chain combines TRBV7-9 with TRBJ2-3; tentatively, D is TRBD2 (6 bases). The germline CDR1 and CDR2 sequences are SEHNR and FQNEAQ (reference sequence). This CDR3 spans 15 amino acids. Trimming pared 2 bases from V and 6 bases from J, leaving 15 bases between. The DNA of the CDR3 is TGTGCCAGCAGCTTATTAGCGGACCTCCGGGATACGCAGTATTTT. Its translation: CASSLLADLRDTQYF.

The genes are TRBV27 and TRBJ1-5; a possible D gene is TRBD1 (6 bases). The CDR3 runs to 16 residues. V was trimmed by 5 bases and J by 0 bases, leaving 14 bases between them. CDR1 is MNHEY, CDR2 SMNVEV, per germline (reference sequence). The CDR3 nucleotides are TGTGCCAGCAGTAACCCAGGACAGTATAGCAATCAGCCCCAGCATTTT. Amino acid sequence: CASSNPGQYSNQPQHF.

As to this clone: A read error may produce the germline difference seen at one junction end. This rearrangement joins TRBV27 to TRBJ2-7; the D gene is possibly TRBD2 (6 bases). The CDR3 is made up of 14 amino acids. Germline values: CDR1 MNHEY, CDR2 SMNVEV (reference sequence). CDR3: CASRRRHAGREQYF. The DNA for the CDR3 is TGTGCAAGCAGAAGACGGCATGCGGGGCGCGAGCAGTACTTC.

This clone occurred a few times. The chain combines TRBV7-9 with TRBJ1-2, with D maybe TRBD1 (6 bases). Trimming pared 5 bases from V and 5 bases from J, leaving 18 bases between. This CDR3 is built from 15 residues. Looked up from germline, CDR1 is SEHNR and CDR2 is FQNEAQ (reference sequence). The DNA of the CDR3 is TGTGCCAGCAGCCCGTCGGGGGGCGCTGATTATGGCTACACCTTC. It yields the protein CASSPSGGADYGYTF.

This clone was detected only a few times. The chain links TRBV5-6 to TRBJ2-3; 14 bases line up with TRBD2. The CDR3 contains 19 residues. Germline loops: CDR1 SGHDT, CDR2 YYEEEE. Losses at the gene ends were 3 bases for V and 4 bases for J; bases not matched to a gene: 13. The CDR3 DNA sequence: TGTGCCAGCAGCTCCTCCACCGGGACTAGCGGGAGATTGTCAGATACGCAGTATTTT. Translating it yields CASSSSTGTSGRLSDTQYF. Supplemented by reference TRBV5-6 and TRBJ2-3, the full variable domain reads DAGVTQSPTHLIKTRGQQVTLRCSPKSGHDTVSWYQQALGQGPQFIFQYYEEEERQRGNFPDRFSGHQFPNYSSELNVNALLLGDSALYLCASSSSTGTSGRLSDTQYFGPGTRLTVL.

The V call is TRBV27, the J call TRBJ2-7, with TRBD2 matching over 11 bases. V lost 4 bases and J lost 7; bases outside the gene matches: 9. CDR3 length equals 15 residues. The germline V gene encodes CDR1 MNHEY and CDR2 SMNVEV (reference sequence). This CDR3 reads CASSSRVAGGYEQYF. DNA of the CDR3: TGTGCCAGCAGTTCCCGGGTAGCGGGAGGGTATGAGCAGTACTTC.

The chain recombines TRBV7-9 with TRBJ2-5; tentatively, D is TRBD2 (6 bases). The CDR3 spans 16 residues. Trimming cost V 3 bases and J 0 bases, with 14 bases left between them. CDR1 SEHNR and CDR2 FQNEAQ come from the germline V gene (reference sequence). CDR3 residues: CASSFSSVLDQETQYF. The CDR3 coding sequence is TGTGCCAGCAGCTTCTCTAGCGTACTGGACCAAGAGACCCAGTACTTC. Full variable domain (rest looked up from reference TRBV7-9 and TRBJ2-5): DTGVSQNPRHKITKRGQNVTFRCDPISEHNRLYWYRQTLGQGPEFLTYFQNEAQLEKSRLLSDRFSAERPKGSFSTLEIQRTEQGDSAMYLCASSFSSVLDQETQYFGPGTRLLVL.

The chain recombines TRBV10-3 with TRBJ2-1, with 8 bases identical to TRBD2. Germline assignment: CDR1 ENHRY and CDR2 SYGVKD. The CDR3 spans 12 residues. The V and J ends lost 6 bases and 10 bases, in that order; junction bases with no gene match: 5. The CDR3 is CAIRVSGEEQFF. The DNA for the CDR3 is TGTGCCATCAGGGTTAGCGGGGAGGAGCAGTTCTTC.

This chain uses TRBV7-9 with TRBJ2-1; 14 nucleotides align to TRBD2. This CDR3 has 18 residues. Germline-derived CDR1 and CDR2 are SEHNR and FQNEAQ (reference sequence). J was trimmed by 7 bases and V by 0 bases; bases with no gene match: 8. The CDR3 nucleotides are TGTGCCAGCAGCTTAGCGGATGTCCGGACTAGCGGGAGGAATGAGCAGTTCTTC. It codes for CASSLADVRTSGRNEQFF. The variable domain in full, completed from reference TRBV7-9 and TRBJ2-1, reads DTGVSQNPRHKITKRGQNVTFRCDPISEHNRLYWYRQTLGQGPEFLTYFQNEAQLEKSRLLSDRFSAERPKGSFSTLEIQRTEQGDSAMYLCASSLADVRTSGRNEQFFGPGTRLTVL.

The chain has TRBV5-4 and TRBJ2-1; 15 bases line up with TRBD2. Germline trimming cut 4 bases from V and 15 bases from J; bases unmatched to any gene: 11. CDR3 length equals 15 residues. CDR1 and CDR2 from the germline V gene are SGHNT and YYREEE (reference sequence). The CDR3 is CASSPGTSGRPGRFF. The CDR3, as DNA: TGTGCCAGCAGCCCGGGGACTAGCGGGAGGCCGGGGCGGTTCTTC.

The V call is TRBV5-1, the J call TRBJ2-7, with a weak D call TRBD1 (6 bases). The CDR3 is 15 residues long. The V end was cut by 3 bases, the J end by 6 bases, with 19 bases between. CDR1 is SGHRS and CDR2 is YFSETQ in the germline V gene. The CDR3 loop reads CASSSITSQGIEQYF. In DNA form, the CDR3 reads TGCGCCAGCAGCTCTATCACCTCTCAGGGGATCGAGCAGTACTTC.

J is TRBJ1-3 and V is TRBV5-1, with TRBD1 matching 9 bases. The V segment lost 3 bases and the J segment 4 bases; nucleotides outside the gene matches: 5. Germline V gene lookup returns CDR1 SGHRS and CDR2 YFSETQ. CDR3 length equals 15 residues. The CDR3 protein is CASSSSGTGGNTIYF. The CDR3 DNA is TGCGCCAGCAGCTCTTCCGGGACAGGGGGAAACACCATATATTTT.

The CDR3, as DNA: TGCGCCAGCAGCCAAGAGGAGGGAGGGCTAGTGGGTACAGATACGCAGTATTTT. It yields the protein CASSQEEGGLVGTDTQYF. This chain uses TRBV4-1 with TRBJ2-3, with 7 bases aligning to TRBD2. CDR1 is MGHRA and CDR2 is YSYEKL in the germline V gene. CDR3 size: 18 residues. J lost 3 bases, V lost 0 bases, and 12 bases had no gene match.

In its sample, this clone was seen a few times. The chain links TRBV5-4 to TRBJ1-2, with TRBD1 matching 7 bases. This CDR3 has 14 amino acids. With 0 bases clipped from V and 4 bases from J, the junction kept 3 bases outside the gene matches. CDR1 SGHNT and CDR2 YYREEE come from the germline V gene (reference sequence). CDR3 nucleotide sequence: TGTGCCAGCAGCTTGGTCCGACAGGGCTATGGCTACACCTTC. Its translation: CASSLVRQGYGYTF. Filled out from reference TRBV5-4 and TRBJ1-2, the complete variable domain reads ETGVTQSPTHLIKTRGQQVTLRCSSQSGHNTVSWYQQALGQGPQFIFQYYREEENGRGNFPPRFSGLQFPNYSSELNVNALELDDSALYLCASSLVRQGYGYTFGSGTRLTVV.

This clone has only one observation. The CDR3 region is CASSLGPASSYEQYF. CDR3 DNA sequence: TGTGCCAGCAGCTTAGGTCCCGCTAGCTCCTACGAGCAGTACTTC. The genes are TRBV7-9 and TRBJ2-7; no definite D call. The V gene lost 1 base and the J gene lost 0 bases, with 10 bases spanning the gap. The CDR3 is made up of 15 amino acids. CDR1 and CDR2 from the germline V gene are SEHNR and FQNEAQ (reference sequence). Drawing the rest from reference TRBV7-9 and TRBJ2-7, the complete variable domain is DTGVSQNPRHKITKRGQNVTFRCDPISEHNRLYWYRQTLGQGPEFLTYFQNEAQLEKSRLLSDRFSAERPKGSFSTLEIQRTEQGDSAMYLCASSLGPASSYEQYFGPGTRLTVT.

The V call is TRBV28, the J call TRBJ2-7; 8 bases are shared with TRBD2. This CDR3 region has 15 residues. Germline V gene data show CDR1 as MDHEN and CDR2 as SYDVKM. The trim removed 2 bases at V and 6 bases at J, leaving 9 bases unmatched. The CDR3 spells CASSLPRQAGVEQYF. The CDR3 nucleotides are TGTGCCAGCAGTTTACCCCGACAAGCGGGAGTCGAGCAGTACTTC.

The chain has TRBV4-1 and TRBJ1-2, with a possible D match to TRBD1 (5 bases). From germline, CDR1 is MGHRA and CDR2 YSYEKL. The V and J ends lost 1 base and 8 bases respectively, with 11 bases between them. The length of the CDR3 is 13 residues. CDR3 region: CASSQGIREGYTF. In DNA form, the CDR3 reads TGCGCCAGCAGCCAAGGAATCAGGGAAGGCTACACCTTC.

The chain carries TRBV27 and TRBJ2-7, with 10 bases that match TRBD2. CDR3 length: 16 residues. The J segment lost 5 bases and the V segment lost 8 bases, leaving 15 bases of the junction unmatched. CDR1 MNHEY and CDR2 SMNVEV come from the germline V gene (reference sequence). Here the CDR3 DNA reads TGTGCCAGCTATCCCCTTGCTAGCGGGAGAACGAACGAGCAGTACTTC. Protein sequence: CASYPLASGRTNEQYF.

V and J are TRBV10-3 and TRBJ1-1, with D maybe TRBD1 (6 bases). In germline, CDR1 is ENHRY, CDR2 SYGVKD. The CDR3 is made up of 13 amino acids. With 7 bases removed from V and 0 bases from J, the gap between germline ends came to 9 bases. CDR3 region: CAIMGAMNTEAFF. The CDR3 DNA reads TGTGCCATCATGGGGGCCATGAACACTGAAGCTTTCTTT.

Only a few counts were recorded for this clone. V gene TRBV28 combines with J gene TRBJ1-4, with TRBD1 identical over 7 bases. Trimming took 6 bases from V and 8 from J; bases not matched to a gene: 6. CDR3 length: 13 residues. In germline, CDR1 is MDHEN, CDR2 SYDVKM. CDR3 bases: TGTGCCAGCAGCCTGGACAGGTGGGAAAAACTGTTTTTT. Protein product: CASSLDRWEKLFF.

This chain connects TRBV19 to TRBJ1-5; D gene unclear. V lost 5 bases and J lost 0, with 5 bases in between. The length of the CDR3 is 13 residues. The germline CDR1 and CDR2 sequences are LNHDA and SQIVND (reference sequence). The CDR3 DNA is TGTGCCAGTAGTGACTATAGCAATCAGCCCCAGCATTTT. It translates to CASSDYSNQPQHF.

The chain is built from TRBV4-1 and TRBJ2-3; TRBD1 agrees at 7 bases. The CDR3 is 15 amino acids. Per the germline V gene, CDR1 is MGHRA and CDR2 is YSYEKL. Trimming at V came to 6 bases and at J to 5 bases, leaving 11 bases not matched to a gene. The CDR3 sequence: CASSSDRVRLDTQYF. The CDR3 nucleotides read TGCGCCAGCAGTTCCGACAGGGTACGATTAGATACGCAGTATTTT.

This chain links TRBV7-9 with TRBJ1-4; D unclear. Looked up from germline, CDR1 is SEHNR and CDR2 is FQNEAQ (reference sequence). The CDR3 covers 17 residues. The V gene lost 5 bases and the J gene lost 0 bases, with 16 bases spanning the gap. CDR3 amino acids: CASSRPKDIPTNEKLFF. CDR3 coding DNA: TGTGCCAGCAGCCGCCCCAAAGACATACCAACTAATGAAAAACTGTTTTTT.

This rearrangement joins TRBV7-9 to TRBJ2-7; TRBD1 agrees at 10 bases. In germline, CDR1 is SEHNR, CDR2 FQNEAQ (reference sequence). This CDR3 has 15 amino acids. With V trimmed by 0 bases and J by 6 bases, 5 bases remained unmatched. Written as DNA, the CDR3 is TGTGCCAGCAGCTTAGCGCGAGGGACAGGGGTCGAGCAGTACTTC. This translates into CASSLARGTGVEQYF.

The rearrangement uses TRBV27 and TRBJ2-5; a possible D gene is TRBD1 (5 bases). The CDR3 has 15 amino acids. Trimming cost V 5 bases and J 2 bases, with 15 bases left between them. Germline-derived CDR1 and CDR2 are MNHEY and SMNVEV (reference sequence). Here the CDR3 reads CASSPLGHPQETQYF. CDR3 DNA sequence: TGTGCCAGCAGTCCCCTCGGACACCCACAAGAGACCCAGTACTTC.

The CDR3 reads CATRLADSYEQYF. The CDR3 DNA is TGTGCCACCAGACTAGCGGACTCCTACGAGCAGTACTTC. The chain combines TRBV27 with TRBJ2-7; TRBD2 agrees at 9 bases. The CDR3 consists of 13 residues. The germline CDR1 and CDR2 sequences are MNHEY and SMNVEV (reference sequence). V gave up 10 bases and J gave up 0 bases; unmatched junction bases: 4.

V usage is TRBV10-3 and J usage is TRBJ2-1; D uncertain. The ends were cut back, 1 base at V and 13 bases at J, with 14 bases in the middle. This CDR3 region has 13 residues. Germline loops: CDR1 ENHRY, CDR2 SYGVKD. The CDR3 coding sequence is TGTGCCATCAGTGAGTTGAGGTTATTCGCTCAGTTCTTC. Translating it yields CAISELRLFAQFF.

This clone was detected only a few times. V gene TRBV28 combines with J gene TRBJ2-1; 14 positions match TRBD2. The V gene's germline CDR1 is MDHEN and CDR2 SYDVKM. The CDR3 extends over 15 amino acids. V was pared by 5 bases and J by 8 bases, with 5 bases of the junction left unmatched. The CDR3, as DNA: TGTGCCAGCAGTCCCGGGACTAGCGGGAGAGATGAGCAGTTCTTC. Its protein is CASSPGTSGRDEQFF.

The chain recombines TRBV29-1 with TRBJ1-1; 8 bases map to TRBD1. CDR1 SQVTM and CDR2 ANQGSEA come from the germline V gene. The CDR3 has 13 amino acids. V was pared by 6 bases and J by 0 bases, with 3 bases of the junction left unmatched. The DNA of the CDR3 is TGCAGCGTCATGACAGGGGTGAACACTGAAGCTTTCTTT. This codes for CSVMTGVNTEAFF.

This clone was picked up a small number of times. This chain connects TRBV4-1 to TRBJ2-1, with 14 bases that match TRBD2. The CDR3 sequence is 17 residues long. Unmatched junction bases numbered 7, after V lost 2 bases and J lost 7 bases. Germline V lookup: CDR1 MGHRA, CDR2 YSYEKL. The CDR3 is CASSQIPGTSGSNEQFF. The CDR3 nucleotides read TGCGCCAGCAGCCAAATTCCCGGGACTAGCGGGAGTAATGAGCAGTTCTTC.

The CDR3, as DNA: TGTGCCAGCTCACTCCGCCCCCCGGGGAGCGACATTCAGTACTTC. Its translation: CASSLRPPGSDIQYF. J is TRBJ2-4 and V is TRBV18, with D possibly TRBD2 on 5 matching bases. V was clipped by 4 bases and J by 8 bases, with 18 bases between them. The germline gives CDR1 KGHSH, CDR2 LQKENI. The CDR3 is made up of 15 amino acids.